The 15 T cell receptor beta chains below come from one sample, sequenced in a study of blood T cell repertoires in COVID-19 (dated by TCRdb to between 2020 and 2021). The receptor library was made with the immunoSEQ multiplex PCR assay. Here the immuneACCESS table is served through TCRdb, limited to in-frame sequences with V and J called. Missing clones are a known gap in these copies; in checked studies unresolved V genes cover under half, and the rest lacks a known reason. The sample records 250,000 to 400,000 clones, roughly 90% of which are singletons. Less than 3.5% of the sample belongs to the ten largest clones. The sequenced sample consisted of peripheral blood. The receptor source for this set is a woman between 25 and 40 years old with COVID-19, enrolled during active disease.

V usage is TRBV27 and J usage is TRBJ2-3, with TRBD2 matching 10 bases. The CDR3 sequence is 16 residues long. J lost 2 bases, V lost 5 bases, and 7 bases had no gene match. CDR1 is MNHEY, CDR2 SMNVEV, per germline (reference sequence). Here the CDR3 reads CASSRSGRGPTDTQYF. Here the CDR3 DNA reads TGTGCCAGCAGTCGGAGCGGGAGGGGACCCACAGATACGCAGTATTTT.

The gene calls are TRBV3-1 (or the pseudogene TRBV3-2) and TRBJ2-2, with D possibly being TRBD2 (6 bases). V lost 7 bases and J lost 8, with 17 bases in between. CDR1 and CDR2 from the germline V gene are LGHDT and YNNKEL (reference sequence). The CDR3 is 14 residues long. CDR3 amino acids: CASKPASDSGELFF. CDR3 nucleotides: TGTGCCAGCAAACCGGCTAGCGATAGTGGGGAGCTGTTTTTT.

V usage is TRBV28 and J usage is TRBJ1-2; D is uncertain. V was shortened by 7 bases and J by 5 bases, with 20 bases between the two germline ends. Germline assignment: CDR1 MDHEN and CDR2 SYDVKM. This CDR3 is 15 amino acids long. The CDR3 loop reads CASTRNPNPLYGYTF. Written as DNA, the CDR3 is TGTGCCAGCACGCGTAACCCAAATCCGTTATATGGCTACACCTTC.

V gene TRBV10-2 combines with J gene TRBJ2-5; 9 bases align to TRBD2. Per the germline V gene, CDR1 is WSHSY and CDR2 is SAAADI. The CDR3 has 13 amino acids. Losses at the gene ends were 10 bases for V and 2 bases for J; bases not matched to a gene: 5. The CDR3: CATIAGEQETQYF. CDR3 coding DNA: TGCGCCACCATAGCGGGAGAACAAGAGACCCAGTACTTC.

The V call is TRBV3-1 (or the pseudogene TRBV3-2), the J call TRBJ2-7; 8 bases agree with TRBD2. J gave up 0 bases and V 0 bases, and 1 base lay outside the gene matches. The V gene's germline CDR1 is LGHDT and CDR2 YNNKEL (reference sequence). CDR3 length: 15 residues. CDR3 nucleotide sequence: TGTGCCAGCAGCCAAGAAAGCGGGAGCTCCTACGAGCAGTACTTC. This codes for CASSQESGSSYEQYF.

The CDR3 DNA is TGTGCCAGTAGTGCCATAGGACTGTCAACTAATGAAAAACTGTTTTTT. As protein: CASSAIGLSTNEKLFF. The J gene is TRBJ1-4, the V gene TRBV19; D remains ambiguous. The CDR3 covers 16 residues. Germline-derived CDR1 and CDR2 are LNHDA and SQIVND (reference sequence). The ends were cut back, 5 bases at V and 0 bases at J, with 13 bases in the middle.

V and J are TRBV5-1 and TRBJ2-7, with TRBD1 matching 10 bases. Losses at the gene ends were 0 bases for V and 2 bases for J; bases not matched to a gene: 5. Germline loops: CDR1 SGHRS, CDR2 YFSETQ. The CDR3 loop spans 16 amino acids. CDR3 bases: TGCGCCAGCAGCTTGGCGAGGGGACAGGGGACCTACGAGCAGTACTTC. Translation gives CASSLARGQGTYEQYF.

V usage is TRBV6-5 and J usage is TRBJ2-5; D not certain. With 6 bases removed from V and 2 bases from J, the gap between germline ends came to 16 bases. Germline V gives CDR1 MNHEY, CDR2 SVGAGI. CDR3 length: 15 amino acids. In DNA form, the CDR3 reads TGTGCCAGCAGCAACCCCAGTGACATTCAAGAGACCCAGTACTTC. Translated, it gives CASSNPSDIQETQYF.

The CDR3 here is CASSSPGRSIDEQYF. CDR3 coding DNA: TGTGCCAGCAGTTCCCCCGGCAGGTCGATCGACGAGCAGTACTTC. The rearrangement links TRBV6-5 to TRBJ2-7; D unresolved. Trimming pared 4 bases from V and 5 bases from J, leaving 18 bases between. CDR1 and CDR2 (germline): MNHEY, SVGAGI. The CDR3 length is 15 residues.

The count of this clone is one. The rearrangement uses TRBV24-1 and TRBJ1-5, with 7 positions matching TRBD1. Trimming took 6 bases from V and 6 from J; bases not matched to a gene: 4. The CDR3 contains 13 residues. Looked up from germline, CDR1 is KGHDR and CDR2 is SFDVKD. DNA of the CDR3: TGTGCCACCAGTCACAGGGGAATTCAGCCCCAGCATTTT. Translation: CATSHRGIQPQHF.

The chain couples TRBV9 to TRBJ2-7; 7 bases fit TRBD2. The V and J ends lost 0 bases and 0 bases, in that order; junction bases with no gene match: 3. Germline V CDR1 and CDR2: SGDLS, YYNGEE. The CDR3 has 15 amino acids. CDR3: CASSVDPSGSYEQYF. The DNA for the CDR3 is TGTGCCAGCAGCGTAGACCCTAGCGGCTCCTACGAGCAGTACTTC.

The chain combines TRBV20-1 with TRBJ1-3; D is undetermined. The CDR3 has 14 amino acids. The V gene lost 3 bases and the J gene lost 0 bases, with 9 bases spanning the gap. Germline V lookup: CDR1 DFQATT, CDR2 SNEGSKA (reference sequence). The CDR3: CSASGLNSGNTIYF. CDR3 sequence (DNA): TGCAGTGCTAGTGGACTGAACTCTGGAAACACCATATATTTT.

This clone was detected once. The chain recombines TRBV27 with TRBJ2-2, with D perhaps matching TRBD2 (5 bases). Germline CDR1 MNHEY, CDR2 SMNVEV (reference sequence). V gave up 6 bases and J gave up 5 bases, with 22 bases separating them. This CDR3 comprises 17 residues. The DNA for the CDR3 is TGTGCCAGCAGCCCCCGGTACCGGGAAGGGTGGACCGGGGAGCTGTTTTTT. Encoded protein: CASSPRYREGWTGELFF.

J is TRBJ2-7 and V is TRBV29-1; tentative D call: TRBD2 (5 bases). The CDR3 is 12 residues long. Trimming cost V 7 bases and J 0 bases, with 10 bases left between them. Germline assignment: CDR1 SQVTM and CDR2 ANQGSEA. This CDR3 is CSARGSSYEQYF. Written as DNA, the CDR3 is TGCAGCGCCAGAGGGAGCTCCTACGAGCAGTACTTC.

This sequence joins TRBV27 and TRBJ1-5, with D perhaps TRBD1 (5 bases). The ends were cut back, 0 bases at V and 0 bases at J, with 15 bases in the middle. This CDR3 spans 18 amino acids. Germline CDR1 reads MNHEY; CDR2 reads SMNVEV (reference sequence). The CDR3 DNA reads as TGTGCCAGCAGTTTATCAGGAGGGGCAAGTTATAGCAATCAGCCCCAGCATTTT. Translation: CASSLSGGASYSNQPQHF.